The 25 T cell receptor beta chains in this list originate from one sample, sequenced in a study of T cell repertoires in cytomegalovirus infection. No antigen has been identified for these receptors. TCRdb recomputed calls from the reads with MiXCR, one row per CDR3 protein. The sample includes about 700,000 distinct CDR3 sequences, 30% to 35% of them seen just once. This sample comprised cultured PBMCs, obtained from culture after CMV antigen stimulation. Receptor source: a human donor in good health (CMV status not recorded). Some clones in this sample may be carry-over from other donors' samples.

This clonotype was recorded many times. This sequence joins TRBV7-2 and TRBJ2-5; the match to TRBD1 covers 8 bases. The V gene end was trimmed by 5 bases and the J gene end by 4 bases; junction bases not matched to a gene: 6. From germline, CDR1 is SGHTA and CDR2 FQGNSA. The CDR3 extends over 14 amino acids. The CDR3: CASSHPGQVETQYF. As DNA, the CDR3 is TGTGCCAGCAGCCATCCGGGACAGGTAGAGACCCAGTACTTC.

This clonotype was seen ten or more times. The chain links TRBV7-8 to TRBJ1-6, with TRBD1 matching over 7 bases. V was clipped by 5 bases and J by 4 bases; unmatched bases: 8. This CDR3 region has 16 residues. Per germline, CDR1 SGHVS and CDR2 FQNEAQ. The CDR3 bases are TGTGCCAGCAGCCTGACAGGGCCTCTATATAATTCACCCCTCCACTTT. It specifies CASSLTGPLYNSPLHF.

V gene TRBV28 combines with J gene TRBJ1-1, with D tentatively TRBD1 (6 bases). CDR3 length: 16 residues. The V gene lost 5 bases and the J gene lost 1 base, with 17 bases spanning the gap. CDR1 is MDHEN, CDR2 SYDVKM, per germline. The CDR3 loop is CASSPYEGGRNTEAFF. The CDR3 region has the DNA TGTGCCAGCAGTCCATACGAGGGGGGTAGGAACACTGAAGCTTTCTTT.

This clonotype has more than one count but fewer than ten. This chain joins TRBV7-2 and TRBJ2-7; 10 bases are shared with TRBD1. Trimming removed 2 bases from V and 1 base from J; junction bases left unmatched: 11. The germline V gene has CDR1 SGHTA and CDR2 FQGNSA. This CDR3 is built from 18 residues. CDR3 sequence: CASSLTGGRDRGSYEQYF. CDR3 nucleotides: TGTGCCAGCAGCTTAACTGGCGGAAGGGACAGGGGATCCTACGAGCAGTACTTC.

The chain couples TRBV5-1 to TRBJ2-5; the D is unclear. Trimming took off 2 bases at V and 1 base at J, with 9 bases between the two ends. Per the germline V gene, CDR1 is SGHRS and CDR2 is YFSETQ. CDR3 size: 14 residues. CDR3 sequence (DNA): TGCGCCAGCAGCTTCGGGCACTCCCAAGAGACCCAGTACTTC. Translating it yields CASSFGHSQETQYF.

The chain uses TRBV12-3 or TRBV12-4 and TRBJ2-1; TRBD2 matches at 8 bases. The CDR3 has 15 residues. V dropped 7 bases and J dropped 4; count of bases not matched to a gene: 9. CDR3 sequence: CASNGGARIYNEQFF. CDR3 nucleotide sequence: TGTGCCAGCAACGGGGGGGCGAGGATTTACAATGAGCAGTTCTTC.

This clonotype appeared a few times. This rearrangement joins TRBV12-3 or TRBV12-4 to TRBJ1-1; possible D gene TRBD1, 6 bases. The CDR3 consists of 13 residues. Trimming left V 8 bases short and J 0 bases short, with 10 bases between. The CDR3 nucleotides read TGTGCCAGCCGGACAGAAATGAACACTGAAGCTTTCTTT. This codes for CASRTEMNTEAFF.

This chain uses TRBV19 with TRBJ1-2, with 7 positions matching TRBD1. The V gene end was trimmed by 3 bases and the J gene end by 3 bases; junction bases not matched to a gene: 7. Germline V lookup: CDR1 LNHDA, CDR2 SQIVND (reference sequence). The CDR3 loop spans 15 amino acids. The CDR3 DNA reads TGTGCCAGTAGTATCCCGTCGGACAGGCACTATGGCTACACCTTC. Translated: CASSIPSDRHYGYTF.

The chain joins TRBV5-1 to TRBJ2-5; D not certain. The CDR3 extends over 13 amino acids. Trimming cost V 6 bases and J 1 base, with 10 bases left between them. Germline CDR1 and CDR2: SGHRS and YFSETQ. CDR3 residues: CASKKGSQETQYF. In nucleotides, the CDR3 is TGCGCCAGCAAGAAGGGTTCCCAAGAGACCCAGTACTTC.

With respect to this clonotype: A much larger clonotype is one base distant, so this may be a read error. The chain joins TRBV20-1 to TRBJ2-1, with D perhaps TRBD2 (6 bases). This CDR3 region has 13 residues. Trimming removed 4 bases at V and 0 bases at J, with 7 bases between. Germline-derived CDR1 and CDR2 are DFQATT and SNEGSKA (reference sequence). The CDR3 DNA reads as TGCAGTGCTACCGGGAGCTCCTACAATGAGCAGTTCTTC. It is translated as CSATGSSYNEQFF.

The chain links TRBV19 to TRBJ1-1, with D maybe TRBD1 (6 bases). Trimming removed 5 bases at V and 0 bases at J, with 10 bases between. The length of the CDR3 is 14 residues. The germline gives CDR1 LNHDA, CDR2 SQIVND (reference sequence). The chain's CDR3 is CASSRQALNTEAFF. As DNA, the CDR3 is TGTGCCAGTAGTCGACAGGCTCTGAACACTGAAGCTTTCTTT.

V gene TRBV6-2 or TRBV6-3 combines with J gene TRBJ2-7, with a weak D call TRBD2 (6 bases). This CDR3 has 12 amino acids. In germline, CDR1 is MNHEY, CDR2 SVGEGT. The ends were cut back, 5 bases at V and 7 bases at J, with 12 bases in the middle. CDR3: CASSPREREQYF. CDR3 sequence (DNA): TGTGCCAGCAGTCCACGGGAGAGGGAGCAGTACTTC.

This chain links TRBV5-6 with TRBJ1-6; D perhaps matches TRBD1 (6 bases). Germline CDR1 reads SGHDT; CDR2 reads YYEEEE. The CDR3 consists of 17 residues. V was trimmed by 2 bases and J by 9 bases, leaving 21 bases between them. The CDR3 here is CASSFLPGDAGISPLHF. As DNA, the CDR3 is TGTGCCAGCAGCTTCCTACCAGGGGACGCGGGGATTTCACCCCTCCACTTT.

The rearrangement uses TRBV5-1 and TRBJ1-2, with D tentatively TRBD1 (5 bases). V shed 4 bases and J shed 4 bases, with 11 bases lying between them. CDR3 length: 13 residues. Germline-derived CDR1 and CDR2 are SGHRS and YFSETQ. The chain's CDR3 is CASSVGGAYGYTF. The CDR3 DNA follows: TGCGCCAGCAGCGTGGGGGGAGCCTATGGCTACACCTTC.

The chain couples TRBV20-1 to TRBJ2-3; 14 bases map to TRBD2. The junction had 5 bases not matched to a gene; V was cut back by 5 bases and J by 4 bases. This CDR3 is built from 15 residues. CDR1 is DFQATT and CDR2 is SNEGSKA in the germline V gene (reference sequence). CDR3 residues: CSAPGLAGVSDTQYF. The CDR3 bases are TGCAGTGCTCCGGGACTAGCGGGAGTCTCAGATACGCAGTATTTT.

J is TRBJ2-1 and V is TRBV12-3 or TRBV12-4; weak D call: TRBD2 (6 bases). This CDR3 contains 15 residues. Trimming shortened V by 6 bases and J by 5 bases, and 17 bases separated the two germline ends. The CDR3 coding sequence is TGTGCCAGCAGCCTACAGCGGGCGGCCCACAATGAGCAGTTCTTC. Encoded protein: CASSLQRAAHNEQFF.

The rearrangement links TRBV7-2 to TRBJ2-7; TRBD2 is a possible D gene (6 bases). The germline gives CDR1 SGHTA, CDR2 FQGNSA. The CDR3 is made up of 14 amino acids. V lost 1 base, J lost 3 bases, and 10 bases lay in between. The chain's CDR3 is CASSLGLADYEQYF. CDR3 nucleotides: TGTGCCAGCAGCTTAGGTTTAGCGGACTACGAGCAGTACTTC.

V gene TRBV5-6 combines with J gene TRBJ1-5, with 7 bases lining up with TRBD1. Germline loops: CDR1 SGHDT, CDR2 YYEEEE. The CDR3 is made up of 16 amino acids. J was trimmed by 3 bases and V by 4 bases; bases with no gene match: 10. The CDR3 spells CASSRRTDRANQPQHF. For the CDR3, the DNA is TGTGCCAGCAGCCGCAGGACCGACAGGGCCAATCAGCCCCAGCATTTT.

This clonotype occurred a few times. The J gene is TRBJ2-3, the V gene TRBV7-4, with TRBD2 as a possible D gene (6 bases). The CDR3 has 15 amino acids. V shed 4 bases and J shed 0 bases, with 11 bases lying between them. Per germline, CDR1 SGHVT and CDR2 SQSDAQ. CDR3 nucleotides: TGTGCCAGCAGCTCACCGGGAGCTAGCACAGATACGCAGTATTTT. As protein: CASSSPGASTDTQYF.

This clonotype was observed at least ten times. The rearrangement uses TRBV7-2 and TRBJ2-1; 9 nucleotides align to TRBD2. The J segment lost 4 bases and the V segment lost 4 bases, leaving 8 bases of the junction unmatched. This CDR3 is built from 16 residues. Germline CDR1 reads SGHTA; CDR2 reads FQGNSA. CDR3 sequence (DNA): TGTGCCAGCAGCTCGGGGGGGACTAGCAGTTACAATGAGCAGTTCTTC. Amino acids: CASSSGGTSSYNEQFF.

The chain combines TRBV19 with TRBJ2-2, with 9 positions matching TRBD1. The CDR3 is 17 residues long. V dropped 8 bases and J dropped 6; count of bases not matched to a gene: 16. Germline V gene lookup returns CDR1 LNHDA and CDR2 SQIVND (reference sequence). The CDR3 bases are TGTGCCAGTGCCGGGGACAGGGCGCTTTCGGTCCCCGGGGAGCTGTTTTTT. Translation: CASAGDRALSVPGELFF.

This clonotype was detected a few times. DNA of the CDR3: TGTGCCAGCAGGTCCCCAGTCGGACAGGGGCTCACAGAAGCTTTCTTT. Translation: CASRSPVGQGLTEAFF. The rearrangement joins TRBV7-9 to TRBJ1-1, with 9 positions matching TRBD1. In germline, CDR1 is SEHNR, CDR2 FQNEAQ (reference sequence). The CDR3 is made up of 16 amino acids. The trim removed 6 bases at V and 8 bases at J, leaving 16 bases unmatched.

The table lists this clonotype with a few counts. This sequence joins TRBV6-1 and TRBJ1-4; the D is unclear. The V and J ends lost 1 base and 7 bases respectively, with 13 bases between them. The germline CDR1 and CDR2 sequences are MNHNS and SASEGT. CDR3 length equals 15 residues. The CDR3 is CASSEGLGLGEKLFF. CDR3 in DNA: TGTGCCAGCAGTGAAGGATTAGGGCTTGGTGAAAAACTGTTTTTT.

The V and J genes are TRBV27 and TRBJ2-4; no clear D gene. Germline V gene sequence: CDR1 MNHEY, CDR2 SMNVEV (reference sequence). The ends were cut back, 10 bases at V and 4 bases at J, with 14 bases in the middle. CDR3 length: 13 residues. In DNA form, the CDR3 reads TGTGCCACCCAGTCTGGGTCAAAAAACATTCAGTACTTC. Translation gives CATQSGSKNIQYF.

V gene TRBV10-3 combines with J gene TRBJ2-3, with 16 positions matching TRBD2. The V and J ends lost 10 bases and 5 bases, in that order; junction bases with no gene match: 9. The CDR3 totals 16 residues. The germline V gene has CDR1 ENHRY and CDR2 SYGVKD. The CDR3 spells CATTSGTSGGVDTQYF. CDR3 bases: TGTGCCACCACTTCCGGGACTAGCGGGGGGGTAGATACGCAGTATTTT.